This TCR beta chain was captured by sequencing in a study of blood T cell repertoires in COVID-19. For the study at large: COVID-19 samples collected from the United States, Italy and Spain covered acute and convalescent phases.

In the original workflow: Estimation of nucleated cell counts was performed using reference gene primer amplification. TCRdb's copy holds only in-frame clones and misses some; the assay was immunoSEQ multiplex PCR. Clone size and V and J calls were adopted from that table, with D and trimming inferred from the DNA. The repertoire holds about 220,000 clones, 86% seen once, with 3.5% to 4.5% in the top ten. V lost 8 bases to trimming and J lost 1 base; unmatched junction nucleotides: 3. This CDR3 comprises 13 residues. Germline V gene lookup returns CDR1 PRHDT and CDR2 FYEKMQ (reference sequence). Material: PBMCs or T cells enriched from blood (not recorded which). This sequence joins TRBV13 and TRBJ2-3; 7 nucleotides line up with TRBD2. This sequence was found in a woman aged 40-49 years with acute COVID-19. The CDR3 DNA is TGTGCCAGCGGCACTAGCGGCACAGATACGCAGTATTTT. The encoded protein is CASGTSGTDTQYF.